The TCR beta chain under discussion was sequenced for a study of identical twins. V was shortened by 1 base and J by 0 bases, with 8 bases between the two germline ends. This CDR3 is 15 amino acids long. Germline V gives CDR1 LNHDA, CDR2 SQIVND (reference sequence). This clonotype was seen a handful of times. One entry per CDR3 protein, called by TCRdb with MiXCR from the 5' RACE reads. This table holds approximately 230,000 distinct CDR3 sequences, under 8.5% found once. This sample also appeared in a second study, on T cells expressing NK-cell markers. In that study: Several donors likewise had their CD3+CD56-NKG2C+ fraction led by these clonotypes. Clarity on HCMV specificity was lacking for the expanded NKG2C+ T cell clones.

Specimen: CD8+ T cells sorted from blood. The V call is TRBV19, the J call TRBJ2-3; D not resolved. This clonotype was sampled from a woman under 30 in good health. DNA for the CDR3: TGTGCCAGTAGTATAGCGGGCAGAAGCACAGATACGCAGTATTTT. Translated: CASSIAGRSTDTQYF.